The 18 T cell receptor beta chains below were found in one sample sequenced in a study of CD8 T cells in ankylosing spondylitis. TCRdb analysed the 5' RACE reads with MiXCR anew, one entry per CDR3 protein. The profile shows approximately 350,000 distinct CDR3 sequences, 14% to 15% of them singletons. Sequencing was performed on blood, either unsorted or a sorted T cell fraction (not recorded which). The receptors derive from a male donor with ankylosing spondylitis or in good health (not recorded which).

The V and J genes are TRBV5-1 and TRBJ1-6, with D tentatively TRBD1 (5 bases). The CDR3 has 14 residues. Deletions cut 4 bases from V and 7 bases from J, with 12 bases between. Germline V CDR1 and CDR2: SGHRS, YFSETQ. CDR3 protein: CASSVSGTNSPLHF. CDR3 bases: TGCGCCAGCAGCGTTTCCGGGACGAATTCACCCCTCCACTTT.

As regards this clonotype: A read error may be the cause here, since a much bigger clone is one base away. The CDR3 is CASSLKGGATNTQYF. The CDR3 DNA reads TGTGCCAGCAGTTTAAAAGGGGGGGCCACAAATACGCAGTATTTT. This sequence joins TRBV12-3 or TRBV12-4 and TRBJ2-3; maybe TRBD2 (7 bases). CDR3 length: 15 amino acids.

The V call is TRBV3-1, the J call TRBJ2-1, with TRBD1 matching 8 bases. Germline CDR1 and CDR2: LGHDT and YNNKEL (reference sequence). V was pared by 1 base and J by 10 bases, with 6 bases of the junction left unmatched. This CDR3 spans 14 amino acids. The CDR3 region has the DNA TGTGCCAGCAGCCAAGCCACAGGGGGTTCGGAGCAGTTCTTC. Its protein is CASSQATGGSEQFF.

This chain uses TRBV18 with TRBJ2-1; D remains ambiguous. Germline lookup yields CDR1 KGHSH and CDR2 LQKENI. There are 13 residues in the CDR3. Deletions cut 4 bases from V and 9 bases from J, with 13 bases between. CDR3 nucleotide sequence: TGTGCCAGCTCACGGGGTCCACCGGGTGAGCAGTTCTTC. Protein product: CASSRGPPGEQFF.

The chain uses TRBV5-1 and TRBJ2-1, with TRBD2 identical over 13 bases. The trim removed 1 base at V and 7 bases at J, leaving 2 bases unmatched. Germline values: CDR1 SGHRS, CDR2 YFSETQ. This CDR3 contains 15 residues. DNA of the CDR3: TGCGCCAGCAGCTTGTTGACTAGCGGGAGGAATGAGCAGTTCTTC. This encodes CASSLLTSGRNEQFF.

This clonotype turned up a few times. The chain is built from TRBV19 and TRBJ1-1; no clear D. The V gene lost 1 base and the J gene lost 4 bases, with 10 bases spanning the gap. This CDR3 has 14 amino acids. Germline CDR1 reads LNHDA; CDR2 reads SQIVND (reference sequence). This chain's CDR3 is CASSIVGKGTEAFF. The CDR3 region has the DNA TGTGCCAGTAGTATAGTAGGGAAGGGCACTGAAGCTTTCTTT.

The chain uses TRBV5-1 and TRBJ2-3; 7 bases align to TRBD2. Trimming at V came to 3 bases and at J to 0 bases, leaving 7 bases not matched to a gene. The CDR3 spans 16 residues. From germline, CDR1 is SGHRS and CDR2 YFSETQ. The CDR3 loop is CASSSYSGHSTDTQYF. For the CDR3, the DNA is TGCGCCAGCAGCTCTTATAGCGGGCATAGCACAGATACGCAGTATTTT.

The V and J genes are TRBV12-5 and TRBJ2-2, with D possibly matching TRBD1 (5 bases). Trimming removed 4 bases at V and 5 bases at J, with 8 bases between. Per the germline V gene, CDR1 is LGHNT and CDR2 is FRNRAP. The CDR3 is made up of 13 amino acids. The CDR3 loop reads CASGWQGTGELFF. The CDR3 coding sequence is TGTGCTAGTGGTTGGCAGGGAACCGGGGAGCTGTTTTTT.

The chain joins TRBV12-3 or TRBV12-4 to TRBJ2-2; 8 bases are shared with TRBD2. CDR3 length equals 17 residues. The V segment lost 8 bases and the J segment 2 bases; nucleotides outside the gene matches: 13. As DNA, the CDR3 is TGTGCCAGCTATGGGCTAGCGGGCAATCCAAACACCGGGGAGCTGTTTTTT. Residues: CASYGLAGNPNTGELFF.

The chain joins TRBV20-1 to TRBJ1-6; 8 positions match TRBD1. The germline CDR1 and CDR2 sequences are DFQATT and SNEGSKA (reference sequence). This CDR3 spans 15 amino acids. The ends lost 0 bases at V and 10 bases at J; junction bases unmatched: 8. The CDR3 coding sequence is TGCAGTGCTAGAGACTTGACAGGGGACAGCTCACCCCTCCACTTT. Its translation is CSARDLTGDSSPLHF.

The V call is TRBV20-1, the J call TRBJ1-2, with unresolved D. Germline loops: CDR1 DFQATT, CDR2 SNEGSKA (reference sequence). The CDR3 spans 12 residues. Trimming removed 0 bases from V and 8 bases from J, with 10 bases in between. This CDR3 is CSARDRGGGYTF. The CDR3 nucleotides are TGCAGTGCTAGAGATCGCGGAGGGGGCTACACCTTC.

The CDR3 sequence: CASSFNRGLGNTEAFF. For the CDR3, the DNA is TGTGCCAGCAGCTTTAATCGGGGTTTAGGGAACACTGAAGCTTTCTTT. The J gene is TRBJ1-1, the V gene TRBV7-9; D remains unclear. Germline V lookup: CDR1 SEHNR, CDR2 FQNEAQ (reference sequence). The CDR3 is 16 amino acids. Trimming removed 3 bases from V and 1 base from J, with 15 bases in between.

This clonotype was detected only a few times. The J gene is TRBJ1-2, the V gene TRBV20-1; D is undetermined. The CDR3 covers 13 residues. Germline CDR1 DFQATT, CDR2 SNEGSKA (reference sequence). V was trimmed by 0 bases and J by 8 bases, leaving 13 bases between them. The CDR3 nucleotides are TGCAGTGCTAGAGATCCTCTTACTTACGGCTACACCTTC. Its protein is CSARDPLTYGYTF.

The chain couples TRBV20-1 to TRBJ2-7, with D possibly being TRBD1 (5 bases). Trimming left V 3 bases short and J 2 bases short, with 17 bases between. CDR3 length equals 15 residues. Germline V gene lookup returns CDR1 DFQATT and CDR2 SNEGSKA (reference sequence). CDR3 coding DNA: TGCAGTGCTAGGGAGCAGGGCCGCCCTACCTACGAGCAGTACTTC. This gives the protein CSAREQGRPTYEQYF.

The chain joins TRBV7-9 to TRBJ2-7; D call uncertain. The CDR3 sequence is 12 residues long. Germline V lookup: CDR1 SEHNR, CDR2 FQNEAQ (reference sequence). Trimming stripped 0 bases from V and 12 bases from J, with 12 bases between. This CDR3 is CASSLAPWTLYF. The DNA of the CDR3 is TGTGCCAGCAGCTTAGCTCCATGGACGTTGTACTTC. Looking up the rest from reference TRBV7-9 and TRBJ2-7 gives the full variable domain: DTGVSQNPRHKITKRGQNVTFRCDPISEHNRLYWYRQTLGQGPEFLTYFQNEAQLEKSRLLSDRFSAERPKGSFSTLEIQRTEQGDSAMYLCASSLAPWTLYFGPGTRLTVT.

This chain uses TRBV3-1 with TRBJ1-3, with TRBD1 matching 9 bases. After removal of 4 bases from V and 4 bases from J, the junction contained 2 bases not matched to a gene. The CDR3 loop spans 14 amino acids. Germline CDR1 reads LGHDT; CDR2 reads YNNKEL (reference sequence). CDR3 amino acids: CASSRTGDGNTIYF. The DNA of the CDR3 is TGTGCCAGCAGCCGGACAGGGGACGGAAACACCATATATTTT. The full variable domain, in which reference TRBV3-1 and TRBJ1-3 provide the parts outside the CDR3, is DTAVSQTPKYLVTQMGNDKSIKCEQNLGHDTMYWYKQDSKKFLKIMFSYNNKELIINETVPNRFSPKSPDKAHLNLHINSLELGDSAVYFCASSRTGDGNTIYFGEGSWLTVV.

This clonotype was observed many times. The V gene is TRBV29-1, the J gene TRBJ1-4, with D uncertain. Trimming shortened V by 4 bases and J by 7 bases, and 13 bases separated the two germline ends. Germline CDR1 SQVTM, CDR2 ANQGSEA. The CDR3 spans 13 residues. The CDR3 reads CSVAQRSTEKLFF. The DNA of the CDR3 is TGCAGCGTTGCACAGCGTTCTACTGAAAAACTGTTTTTT.

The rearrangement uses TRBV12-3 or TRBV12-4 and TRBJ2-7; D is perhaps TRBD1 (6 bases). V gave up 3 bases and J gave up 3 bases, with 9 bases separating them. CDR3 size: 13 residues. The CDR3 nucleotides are TGTGCCAGCAGTTTTGGCAGGGGCTACGAGCAGTACTTC. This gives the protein CASSFGRGYEQYF.